These T cell receptor beta chains were read from a single sample in a study of blood T cell repertoires in COVID-19. Sequenced by immunoSEQ multiplex PCR; TCRdb stores in-frame clones only, minus some. Altogether about 170,000 clones are present, approximately 85% being singletons, with the ten largest covering less than 9%. The sample comprised peripheral blood. These receptors came from a man in his forties who had recovered from COVID-19. Both conserved end residues are part of each CDR3. The order of the fields is V gene, clone size, D gene, J gene, CDR3 DNA, CDR3 protein. A D gene is named only where the DNA matches it firmly. Expanded clones get a size class; other rows say once, few or many, or leave the size out.

TRBV9	NA	TRBD1	TRBJ2-1	TGTGCCAGCAGCATCCCAGGGGGTAATGAGCAGTTCTTC	CASSIPGGNEQFF
TRBV29-1	NA	TRBD2	TRBJ2-7	TGCAGCGTTGGACTAGCGGGAGGGTCGTGGGAGCAGTACTTC	CSVGLAGGSWEQYF
TRBV19	NA	TRBD1	TRBJ2-7	TGTGCCAGTAGTATGGCGGCCCCCAGACAGGGAAACCTCTACGAGCAGTACTTC	CASSMAAPRQGNLYEQYF
TRBV5-4	NA	NA	TRBJ2-6	TGTGCCAGCAGCGTTGGACATCCCTCTGGGGCCAACGTCCTGACTTTC	CASSVGHPSGANVLTF
TRBV7-6	NA	TRBD1	TRBJ2-7	TGTGCCAGCAGCGCCGGACAGGTCCCCTACGAGCAGTACTTC	CASSAGQVPYEQYF
TRBV13	NA	TRBD1	TRBJ1-4	TGTGCCAGCAGCTCCGGAAGACAGGGGATTCGAGCAATGTTTTTT	CASSSGRQGIRAMFF
TRBV19	few	NA	TRBJ2-2	TGTGCCAGTAGTATAGCCCACGGCGGGGAGCTGTTTTTT	CASSIAHGGELFF
TRBV19	NA	NA	TRBJ2-1	TGTGCCAGTAGTACGGGACTCTACGACTCCTACAATGAGCAGTTCTTC	CASSTGLYDSYNEQFF
TRBV28	NA	TRBD2	TRBJ2-5	TGTGCCAGCAGTTTGGTAGCGGGAGCCTTCGCCCAAGAGACCCAGTACTTC	CASSLVAGAFAQETQYF
TRBV18	NA	NA	TRBJ2-3	TGTGCCAGCTCACCAGGGGGGGCGCGGAGCACAGATACGCAGTATTTT	CASSPGGARSTDTQYF
TRBV12-3/TRBV12-4	NA	NA	TRBJ2-7	TGTGCCAGCAGTTTAGGACAGTACGAGCAGTACTTC	CASSLGQYEQYF
TRBV28	NA	TRBD1	TRBJ1-2	TGTGCCAGCAGTACTCCCACAGGGGGCGCGAGGGACTATGGCTACACCTTC	CASSTPTGGARDYGYTF
TRBV6-5	NA	TRBD1	TRBJ1-1	TGTGCCAGCAGTAATATCGGACAGGGGAACACTGAAGCTTTCTTT	CASSNIGQGNTEAFF
TRBV6-4	few	TRBD2	TRBJ2-3	TGTGCCAGCAGTGGACTAGCGGGAGGGCCAGATACGCAGTATTTT	CASSGLAGGPDTQYF
TRBV27	once	NA	TRBJ1-1	TGTGCCAGCAGTCCGCTCCAGGCCAACACTGAAGCTTTCTTT	CASSPLQANTEAFF
TRBV10-3	NA	TRBD1	TRBJ1-5	TGTGCCATCAGTGATGGGACAGGGGGGCGAATTAGCAATCAGCCCCAGCATTTT	CAISDGTGGRISNQPQHF
TRBV6-5	NA	NA	TRBJ1-6	TGTGCCAGCAACCCGGGGAGAATCAATTCACCCCTCCACTTT	CASNPGRINSPLHF
TRBV5-1	NA	NA	TRBJ1-1	TGCGCCAGCAGCTTGGGATTGGCCGGGGAAGCTTTCTTT	CASSLGLAGEAFF
TRBV30	NA	NA	TRBJ1-1	TGTGCCTGGGGAAGACACAATCTCTGGACTGAAGCTTTCTTT	CAWGRHNLWTEAFF
TRBV25-1	NA	NA	TRBJ2-7	TGTGCCAGCAGTGAAACAGTGTCCTACTACGAGCAGTACTTC	CASSETVSYYEQYF
TRBV29-1	NA	TRBD2	TRBJ2-7	TGCAGCGTTTCTACTAGCGGTCCCCTCACCTACGAGCAGTACTTC	CSVSTSGPLTYEQYF
TRBV7-8	NA	TRBD2	TRBJ2-7	TGTGCCAGCAGACGGTCGGGGGGGGGAAAAACCTACGAGCAGTACTTC	CASRRSGGGKTYEQYF
TRBV30	NA	NA	TRBJ2-6	TGTGCCTGGACCGCGGGGGCGTCTGGGGCCAACGTCCTGACTTTC	CAWTAGASGANVLTF
TRBV3-1/TRBV3-2	NA	NA	TRBJ1-5	TGTGCCAGCAGCCAATGGCAGATATATAGCAATCAGCCCCAGCATTTT	CASSQWQIYSNQPQHF
TRBV7-2	NA	TRBD2	TRBJ2-1	TGTGCCAGCAGCCTCCGGGACTATGGCAATGAGCAGTTCTTC	CASSLRDYGNEQFF
TRBV9	NA	TRBD1	TRBJ2-1	TGTGCCAGCAGCGCCCGGACAGGGGTCTCAACAAGCTCCTACAATGAGCAGTTCTTC	CASSARTGVSTSSYNEQFF